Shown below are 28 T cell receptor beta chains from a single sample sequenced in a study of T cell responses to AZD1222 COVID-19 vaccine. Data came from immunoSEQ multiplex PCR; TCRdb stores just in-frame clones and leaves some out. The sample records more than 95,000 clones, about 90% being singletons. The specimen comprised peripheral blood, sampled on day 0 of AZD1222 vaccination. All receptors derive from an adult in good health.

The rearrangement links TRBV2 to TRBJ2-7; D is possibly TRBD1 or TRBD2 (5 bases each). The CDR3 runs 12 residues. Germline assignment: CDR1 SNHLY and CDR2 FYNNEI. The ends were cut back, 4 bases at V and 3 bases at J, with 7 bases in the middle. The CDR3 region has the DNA TGTGCCAGCAGTGGGGACGACTACGAGCAGTACTTC. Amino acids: CASSGDDYEQYF.

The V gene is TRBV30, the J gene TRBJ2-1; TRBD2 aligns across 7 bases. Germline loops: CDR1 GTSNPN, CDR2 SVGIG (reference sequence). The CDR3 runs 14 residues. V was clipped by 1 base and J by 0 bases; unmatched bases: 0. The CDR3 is CAWSGGSSYNEQFF. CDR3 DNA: TGTGCCTGGAGTGGCGGGAGCTCCTACAATGAGCAGTTCTTC. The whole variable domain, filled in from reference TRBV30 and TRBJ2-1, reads SQTIHQWPATLVQPVGSPLSLECTVEGTSNPNLYWYRQAAGRGLQLLFYSVGIGQISSEVPQNLSASRPQDRQFILSSKKLLLSDSGFYLCAWSGGSSYNEQFFGPGTRLTVL.

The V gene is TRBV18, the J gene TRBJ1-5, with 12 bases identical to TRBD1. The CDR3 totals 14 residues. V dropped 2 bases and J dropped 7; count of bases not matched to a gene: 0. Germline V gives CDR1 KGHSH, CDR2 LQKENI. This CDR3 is CASSPGTGGQPQHF. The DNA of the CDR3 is TGTGCCAGCTCACCAGGGACAGGGGGCCAGCCCCAGCATTTT.

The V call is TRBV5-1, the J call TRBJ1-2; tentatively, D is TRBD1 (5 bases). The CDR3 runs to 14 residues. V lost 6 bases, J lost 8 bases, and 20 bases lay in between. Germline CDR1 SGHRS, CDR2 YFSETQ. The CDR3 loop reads CASTGGTPFGGYTF. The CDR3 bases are TGCGCCAGCACGGGTGGGACCCCCTTCGGAGGCTACACCTTC.

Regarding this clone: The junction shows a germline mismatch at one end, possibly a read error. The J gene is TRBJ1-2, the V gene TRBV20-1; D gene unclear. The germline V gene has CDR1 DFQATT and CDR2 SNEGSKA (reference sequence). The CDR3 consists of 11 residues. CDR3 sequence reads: CSAARGEAIFF. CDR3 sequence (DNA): TGTAGTGCTGCCCGTGGGGAGGCGATTTTTTTC.

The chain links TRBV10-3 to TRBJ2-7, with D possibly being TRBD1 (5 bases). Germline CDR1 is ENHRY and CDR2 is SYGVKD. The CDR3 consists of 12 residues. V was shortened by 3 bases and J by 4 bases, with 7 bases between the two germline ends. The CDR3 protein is CAISDAGYEQYF. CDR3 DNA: TGTGCCATCAGTGACGCAGGGTACGAGCAGTACTTC.

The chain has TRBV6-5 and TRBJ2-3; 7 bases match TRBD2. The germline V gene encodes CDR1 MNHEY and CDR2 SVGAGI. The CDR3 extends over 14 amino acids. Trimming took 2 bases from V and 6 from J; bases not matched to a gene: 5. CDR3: CASSYGDYEDTQYF. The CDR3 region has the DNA TGTGCCAGCAGTTACGGGGACTATGAGGATACGCAGTATTTT.

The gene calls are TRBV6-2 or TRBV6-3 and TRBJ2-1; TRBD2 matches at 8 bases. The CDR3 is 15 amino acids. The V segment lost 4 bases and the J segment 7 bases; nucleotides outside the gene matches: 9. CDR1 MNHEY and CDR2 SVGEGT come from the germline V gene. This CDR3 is CASSSGLAVRNEQFF. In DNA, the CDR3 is TGTGCCAGCAGTTCCGGACTAGCCGTAAGGAATGAGCAGTTCTTC.

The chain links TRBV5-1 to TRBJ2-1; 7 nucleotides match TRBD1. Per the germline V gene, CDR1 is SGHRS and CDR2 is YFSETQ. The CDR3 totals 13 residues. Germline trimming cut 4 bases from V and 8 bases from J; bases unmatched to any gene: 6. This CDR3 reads CASSVQGYHEQFF. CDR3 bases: TGCGCCAGCAGCGTACAGGGGTACCATGAGCAGTTCTTC.

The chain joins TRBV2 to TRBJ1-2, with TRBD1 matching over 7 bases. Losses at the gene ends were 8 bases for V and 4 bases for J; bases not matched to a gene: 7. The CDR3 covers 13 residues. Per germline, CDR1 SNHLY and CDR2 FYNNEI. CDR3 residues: CASEAGGFYGYTF. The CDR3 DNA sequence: TGTGCCAGCGAGGCAGGGGGGTTCTATGGCTACACCTTC.

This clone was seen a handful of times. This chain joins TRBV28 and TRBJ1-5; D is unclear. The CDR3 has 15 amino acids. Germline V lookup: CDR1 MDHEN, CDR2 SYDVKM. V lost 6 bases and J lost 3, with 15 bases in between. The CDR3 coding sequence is TGTGCCAGCAGACCAACTGGGCCGGTCAATCAGCCCCAGCATTTT. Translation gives CASRPTGPVNQPQHF.

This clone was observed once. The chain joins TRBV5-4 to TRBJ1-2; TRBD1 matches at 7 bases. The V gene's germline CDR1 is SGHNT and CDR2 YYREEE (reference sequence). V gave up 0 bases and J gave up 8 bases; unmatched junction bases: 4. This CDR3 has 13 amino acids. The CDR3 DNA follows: TGTGCCAGCAGCTTGGAGACAGGGTACGGCTACACCTTC. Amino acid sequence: CASSLETGYGYTF. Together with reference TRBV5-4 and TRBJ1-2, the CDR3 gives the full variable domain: ETGVTQSPTHLIKTRGQQVTLRCSSQSGHNTVSWYQQALGQGPQFIFQYYREEENGRGNFPPRFSGLQFPNYSSELNVNALELDDSALYLCASSLETGYGYTFGSGTRLTVV.

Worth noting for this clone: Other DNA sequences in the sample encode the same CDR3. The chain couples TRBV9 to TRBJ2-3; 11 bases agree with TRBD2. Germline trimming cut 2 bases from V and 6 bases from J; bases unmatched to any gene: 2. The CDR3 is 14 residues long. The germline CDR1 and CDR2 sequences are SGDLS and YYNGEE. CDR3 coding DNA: TGTGCCAGCAGCGTTAGCGGGAGGGCGGATACGCAGTATTTT. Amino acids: CASSVSGRADTQYF.

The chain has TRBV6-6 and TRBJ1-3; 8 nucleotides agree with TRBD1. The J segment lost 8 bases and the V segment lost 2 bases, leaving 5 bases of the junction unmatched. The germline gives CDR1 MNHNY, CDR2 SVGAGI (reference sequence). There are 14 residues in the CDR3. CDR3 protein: CASSYRTGGDTIYF. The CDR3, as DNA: TGTGCCAGCAGTTACCGCACAGGGGGAGACACCATATATTTT.

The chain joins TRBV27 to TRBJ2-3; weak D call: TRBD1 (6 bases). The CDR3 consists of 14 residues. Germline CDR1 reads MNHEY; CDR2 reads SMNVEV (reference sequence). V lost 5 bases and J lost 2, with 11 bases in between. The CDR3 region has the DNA TGTGCCAGCAGTCTACAGGGTCTCACAGATACGCAGTATTTT. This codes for CASSLQGLTDTQYF.

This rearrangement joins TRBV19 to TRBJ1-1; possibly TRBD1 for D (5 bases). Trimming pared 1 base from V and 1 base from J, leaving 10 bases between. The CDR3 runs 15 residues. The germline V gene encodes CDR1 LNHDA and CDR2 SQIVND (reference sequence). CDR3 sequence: CASSIVGQGNTEAFF. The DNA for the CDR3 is TGTGCCAGTAGTATAGTCGGGCAGGGGAACACTGAAGCTTTCTTT. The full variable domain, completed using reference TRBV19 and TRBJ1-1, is DGGITQSPKYLFRKEGQNVTLSCEQNLNHDAMYWYRQDPGQGLRLIYYSQIVNDFQKGDIAEGYSVSREKKESFPLTVTSAQKNPTAFYLCASSIVGQGNTEAFFGQGTRLTVV.

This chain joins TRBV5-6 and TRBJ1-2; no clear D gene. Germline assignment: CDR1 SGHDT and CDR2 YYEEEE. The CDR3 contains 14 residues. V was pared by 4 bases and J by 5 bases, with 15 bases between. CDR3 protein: CASSRFGLGYGYTF. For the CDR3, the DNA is TGTGCCAGCAGCCGTTTTGGTTTAGGGTATGGCTACACCTTC.

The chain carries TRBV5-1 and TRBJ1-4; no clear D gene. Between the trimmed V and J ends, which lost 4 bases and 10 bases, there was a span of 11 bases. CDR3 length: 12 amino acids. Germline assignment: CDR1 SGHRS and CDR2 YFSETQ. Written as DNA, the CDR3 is TGCGCCAGCAGCCAAGACCCGGGAAAACTGTTTTTT. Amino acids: CASSQDPGKLFF.

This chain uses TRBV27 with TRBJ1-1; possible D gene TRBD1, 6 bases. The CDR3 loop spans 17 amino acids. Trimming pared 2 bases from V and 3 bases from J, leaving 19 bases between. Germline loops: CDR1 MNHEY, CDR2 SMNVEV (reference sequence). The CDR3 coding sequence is TGTGCCAGCAGTTTAATTGGGCAGGGGAGTTGGGACACTGAAGCTTTCTTT. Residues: CASSLIGQGSWDTEAFF.

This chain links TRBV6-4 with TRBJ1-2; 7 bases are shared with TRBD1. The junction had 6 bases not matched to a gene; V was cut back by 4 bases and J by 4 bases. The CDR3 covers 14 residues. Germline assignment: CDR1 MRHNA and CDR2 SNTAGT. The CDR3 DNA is TGTGCCAGCAGTGTTTCCGGGGACAGCTATGGCTACACCTTC. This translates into CASSVSGDSYGYTF.

The CDR3 spells CASSVVGQGTEAFF. The CDR3 coding sequence is TGTGCCAGCAGCGTAGTTGGGCAGGGCACTGAAGCTTTCTTT. The chain joins TRBV9 to TRBJ1-1; TRBD1 is a possible D gene (5 bases). Trimming removed 0 bases at V and 4 bases at J, with 10 bases between. From germline, CDR1 is SGDLS and CDR2 YYNGEE. This CDR3 has 14 amino acids.

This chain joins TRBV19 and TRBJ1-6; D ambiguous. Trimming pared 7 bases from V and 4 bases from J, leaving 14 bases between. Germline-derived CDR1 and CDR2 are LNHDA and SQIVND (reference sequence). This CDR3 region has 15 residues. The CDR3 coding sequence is TGTGCCAGTAACAAAAATTTGGCTTATAATTCACCCCTCCACTTT. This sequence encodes CASNKNLAYNSPLHF.

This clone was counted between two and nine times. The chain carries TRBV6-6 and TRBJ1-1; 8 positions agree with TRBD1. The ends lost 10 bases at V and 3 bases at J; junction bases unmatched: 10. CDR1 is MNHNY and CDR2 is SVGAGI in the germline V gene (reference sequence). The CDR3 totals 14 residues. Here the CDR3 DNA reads TGTGCCATCCACCCCCACAGGGGGGACACTGAAGCTTTCTTT. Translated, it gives CAIHPHRGDTEAFF.

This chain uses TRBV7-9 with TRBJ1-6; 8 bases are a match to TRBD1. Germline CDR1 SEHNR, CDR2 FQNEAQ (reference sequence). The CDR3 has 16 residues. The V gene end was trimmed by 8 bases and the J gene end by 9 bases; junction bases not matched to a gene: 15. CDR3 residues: CASGLGQGRITSPLHF. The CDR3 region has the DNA TGTGCCAGCGGACTCGGACAGGGACGAATTACTTCACCCCTCCACTTT.

The CDR3 coding sequence is TGTGCCAGTAGTTACCGAGGACAGAGAGCTAACTATGGCTACACCTTC. As protein: CASSYRGQRANYGYTF. The chain links TRBV19 to TRBJ1-2, with TRBD1 as a possible D gene (6 bases). This CDR3 comprises 16 residues. V was trimmed by 5 bases and J by 0 bases, leaving 16 bases between them. CDR1 is LNHDA, CDR2 SQIVND, per germline (reference sequence).

The CDR3, as DNA: TGCGCCAGCGTCTTAGCGGGAGGGGGAGAGACCCAGTACTTC. Translated: CASVLAGGGETQYF. J is TRBJ2-5 and V is TRBV5-1, with 11 bases matching TRBD2. J lost 4 bases, V lost 7 bases, and 6 bases had no gene match. The germline CDR1 and CDR2 sequences are SGHRS and YFSETQ. There are 14 residues in the CDR3.

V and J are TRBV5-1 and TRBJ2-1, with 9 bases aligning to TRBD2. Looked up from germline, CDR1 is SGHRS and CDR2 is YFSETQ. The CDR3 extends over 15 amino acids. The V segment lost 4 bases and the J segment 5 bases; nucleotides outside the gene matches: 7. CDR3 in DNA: TGCGCCAGCAGCGGGATAGCGGGAGCAAACAATGAGCAGTTCTTC. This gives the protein CASSGIAGANNEQFF.

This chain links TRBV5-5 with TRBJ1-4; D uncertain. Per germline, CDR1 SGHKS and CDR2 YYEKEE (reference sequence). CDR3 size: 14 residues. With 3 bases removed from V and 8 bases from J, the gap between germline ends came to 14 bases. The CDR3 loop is CASSSLKGAEKLFF. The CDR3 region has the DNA TGTGCCAGCAGCTCGCTAAAAGGCGCGGAAAAACTGTTTTTT.